The present entry profiles one T cell receptor (beta chain) with its context. What it binds is unknown. Healthy donors of bone marrow made up the group. Researchers ran the PCR with 60 Vbeta and 13 Jbeta primers. The assay was immunoSEQ multiplex PCR, and TCRdb's table has in-frame clones only and misses some. Seen in this sample are approximately 30,000 clones; the ten most common clones hold 1.5% to 2%. These data originate in a study of cytomegalovirus exposure and HLA in healthy donors. General study results and limits: It emerged from a later analysis that several of the most significant clusters appeared to be linked to common viral pathogens.

V was shortened by 7 bases and J by 2 bases, with 15 bases between the two germline ends. In germline, CDR1 is MNHEY, CDR2 SMNVEV (reference sequence). The CDR3 loop spans 15 amino acids. The chain joins TRBV27 to TRBJ1-5; tentative D call: TRBD1 (6 bases). The TCR originated in a woman aged 40 to 55 in good health and CMV-seropositive. The specimen was PBMCs. CDR3 sequence: CASKAQGSGNQPQHF. DNA for the CDR3: TGTGCCAGCAAGGCACAGGGAAGCGGCAATCAGCCCCAGCATTTT.